These 15 T cell receptor beta chains came from one sample sequenced in a study of blood T cell repertoires in COVID-19. The protocol was immunoSEQ multiplex PCR, while the TCRdb copy is restricted to in-frame clones and leaves out a portion. The sample yields about 280,000 clones, about 89% seen once. Sequenced material: peripheral blood. Receptor source: a man aged 40-55 years with active or convalescent COVID-19.

This chain connects TRBV11-1 to TRBJ2-5, with a tentative D call TRBD1 (6 bases). V was shortened by 4 bases and J by 1 base, with 13 bases between the two germline ends. Germline CDR1 and CDR2: SGHAT and FQDESV (reference sequence). The CDR3 runs to 15 residues. The CDR3 here is CASSWSDRLQETQYF. In DNA, the CDR3 is TGTGCCAGCAGCTGGTCCGACAGGCTCCAAGAGACCCAGTACTTC.

This clone was picked up one time. One junction end disagrees with the germline gene, perhaps due to a read error. The J gene is TRBJ1-3, the V gene TRBV7-3; unclear D gene. CDR1 and CDR2 (germline): SGHTA, FQGTGA. This CDR3 has 15 amino acids. In DNA, the CDR3 is TGTGCCAGCAGCCTAACACCGAGCTCTGGAAACACCATATATTTT. Amino acids: CASSLTPSSGNTIYF.

The chain carries TRBV19 and TRBJ2-1; the D is unclear. CDR3 size: 15 residues. The germline gives CDR1 LNHDA, CDR2 SQIVND (reference sequence). V dropped 3 bases and J dropped 8 bases, with 17 bases sitting between them. The CDR3 is CASSMRRQRGDEQFF. CDR3 nucleotide sequence: TGTGCCAGTAGTATGAGGCGGCAGCGCGGCGATGAGCAGTTCTTC.

V gene TRBV14 combines with J gene TRBJ2-1; tentatively, D is TRBD2 (5 bases). Germline-derived CDR1 and CDR2 are SGHDN and FVKESK. Trimming removed 2 bases from V and 4 bases from J, with 12 bases in between. The CDR3 totals 15 residues. The CDR3 is CASSQIFGEYNEQFF. CDR3 bases: TGTGCCAGCAGCCAAATCTTCGGGGAGTACAATGAGCAGTTCTTC.

The V call is TRBV4-2, the J call TRBJ2-1; no clear D. The CDR3 runs to 15 residues. CDR1 LGHNA and CDR2 YNFKEQ come from the germline V gene. Trimming pared 0 bases from V and 4 bases from J, leaving 10 bases between. The CDR3 nucleotides are TGTGCCAGCAGCCAAGATCAAGGCGGATACAATGAGCAGTTCTTC. Translating gives CASSQDQGGYNEQFF.

J is TRBJ1-1 and V is TRBV28; 7 bases fit TRBD1. V shed 8 bases and J 5 bases; nucleotides not matched to a gene: 5. Germline V gene sequence: CDR1 MDHEN, CDR2 SYDVKM. CDR3 length: 12 amino acids. In DNA form, the CDR3 reads TGTGCCAGCCAGGACAGGCGGACTGAAGCTTTCTTT. Translating gives CASQDRRTEAFF. Full variable domain (outside the CDR3, taken from reference TRBV28 and TRBJ1-1): DVKVTQSSRYLVKRTGEKVFLECVQDMDHENMFWYRQDPGLGLRLIYFSYDVKMKEKGDIPEGYSVSREKKERFSLILESASTNQTSMYLCASQDRRTEAFFGQGTRLTVV.

The chain is built from TRBV11-2 and TRBJ1-2, with TRBD1 matching 7 bases. CDR1 and CDR2 from the germline V gene are SGHAT and FQNNGV. The V segment lost 4 bases and the J segment 7 bases; nucleotides outside the gene matches: 9. The CDR3 covers 14 residues. The CDR3 coding sequence is TGTGCCAGCAGCTCACAGGGGCCCAAAAGTGGCTACACCTTC. Translation gives CASSSQGPKSGYTF.

The chain combines TRBV25-1 with TRBJ2-2, with D uncertain. The V end lost 8 bases, the J end lost 7 bases, and 8 bases lay between the germline ends. Germline-derived CDR1 and CDR2 are MGHDK and SYGVNS. This CDR3 is 11 amino acids long. The CDR3 DNA follows: TGTGCCAGCCTATGGAGCGGGGAGCTGTTTTTT. Its translation: CASLWSGELFF.

This clone was detected once. The J gene is TRBJ2-7, the V gene TRBV5-1; 11 bases are a match to TRBD1. The CDR3 covers 16 residues. V shed 4 bases, J shed 3 bases, and the junction held 9 bases outside the gene matches. Per the germline V gene, CDR1 is SGHRS and CDR2 is YFSETQ. The CDR3 sequence: CASSTGQGAINYEQYF. As DNA, the CDR3 is TGCGCCAGCAGCACCGGACAGGGGGCGATTAACTACGAGCAGTACTTC.

This rearrangement joins TRBV3-1 (or the pseudogene TRBV3-2) to TRBJ1-1; D unclear. The germline V and J ends were trimmed by 1 base and 0 bases, with 12 bases remaining between them. CDR1 is LGHDT, CDR2 YNNKEL, per germline (reference sequence). The CDR3 runs to 16 residues. The DNA of the CDR3 is TGTGCCAGCAGCCAAGCGTGGGAGAAGATGAACACTGAAGCTTTCTTT. Its protein is CASSQAWEKMNTEAFF.

The genes are TRBV5-4 and TRBJ2-5, with 8 bases aligning to TRBD1. CDR1 and CDR2 from the germline V gene are SGHNT and YYREEE (reference sequence). This CDR3 has 16 amino acids. After removal of 0 bases from V and 2 bases from J, the junction contained 6 bases not matched to a gene. The DNA of the CDR3 is TGTGCCAGCAGCTTGGTTAAGGGGACAGGACAAGAGACCCAGTACTTC. Protein sequence: CASSLVKGTGQETQYF. Filled out from reference TRBV5-4 and TRBJ2-5, the complete variable domain reads ETGVTQSPTHLIKTRGQQVTLRCSSQSGHNTVSWYQQALGQGPQFIFQYYREEENGRGNFPPRFSGLQFPNYSSELNVNALELDDSALYLCASSLVKGTGQETQYFGPGTRLLVL.

The V gene is TRBV6-1, the J gene TRBJ1-2; 10 bases are shared with TRBD1. Trimming at V came to 2 bases and at J to 8 bases, leaving 5 bases not matched to a gene. Per the germline V gene, CDR1 is MNHNS and CDR2 is SASEGT. The CDR3 covers 14 residues. CDR3 sequence (DNA): TGTGCCAGCAGTGAATCGACAGGGGGCAGCGGCTACACCTTC. Protein product: CASSESTGGSGYTF.

CDR3 sequence (DNA): TGTGCCAGCAGTACAGGGATAGGTGCCGGGGAGCTGTTTTTT. Protein: CASSTGIGAGELFF. V is TRBV27 and J is TRBJ2-2, with D maybe TRBD1 (6 bases). The germline gives CDR1 MNHEY, CDR2 SMNVEV (reference sequence). The V end was cut by 5 bases, the J end by 6 bases, with 13 bases between. The CDR3 loop spans 14 amino acids.

This clone showed up just a few times. The chain uses TRBV3-1 (or the pseudogene TRBV3-2) and TRBJ1-2, with TRBD1 matching 11 bases. V lost 5 bases, J lost 3 bases, and 8 bases stayed unmatched. This CDR3 region has 16 residues. Germline loops: CDR1 LGHDT, CDR2 YNNKEL (reference sequence). CDR3 nucleotide sequence: TGTGCCAGCAGCTTCGGGACAGGGGGAGTGGACTATGGCTACACCTTC. It specifies CASSFGTGGVDYGYTF.

The J gene is TRBJ1-5, the V gene TRBV28; 9 nucleotides agree with TRBD1. Germline assignment: CDR1 MDHEN and CDR2 SYDVKM. The CDR3 runs to 15 residues. J lost 4 bases, V lost 7 bases, and 8 bases had no gene match. CDR3 residues: CASILQGARNQPQHF. For the CDR3, the DNA is TGTGCCAGCATCCTACAGGGGGCTCGAAATCAGCCCCAGCATTTT.